The entry below describes one TCR beta chain. The antigen remains unidentified. These data are taken from a study of T cell repertoires in cytomegalovirus infection. At the level of the study: Public TCR beta signatures were indicative of both CMV infection and a matching HLA type. Study-level points and caveats: CMV-specific TCR beta clonotypes restricted by HLA-C were the ones dominating the ex vivo response.

TCRdb reanalysed the reads using MiXCR and keeps one entry per CDR3 protein. The table includes 750,000 to 900,000 distinct CDR3 sequences, about 27% detected once. The length of the CDR3 is 15 residues. Trimming took 9 bases from V and 4 from J, leaving 18 bases between them. Germline V CDR1 and CDR2: LGHNT, FRNRAP. This chain uses TRBV12-5 with TRBJ2-2; D perhaps matches TRBD2 (5 bases). The receptor was isolated from a human donor in good health (CMV status not recorded). Some clones in this sample may be carry-over from other donors' samples. The sequencing here drew on cultured CD8+ T cells from PBMCs, taken from culture after CMV antigen stimulation. CDR3 nucleotides: TGTGCTAGCCGCGGGCGGCCGAAGAGCACCGGGGAGCTGTTTTTT. Protein product: CASRGRPKSTGELFF.